The present entry profiles one T cell receptor (beta chain) with its context. The target antigen is unknown. Authors of the study amplified TCR beta CDR3 regions from RNA transcripts. TCR CDR3 regions were first amplified by RT-PCR with HTBI primers. One entry per CDR3 protein, called by TCRdb with MiXCR from the multiplex PCR reads. The repertoire holds 700,000 to 950,000 distinct CDR3 sequences, with roughly a third as singletons. The sample is drawn from a study of T cells in Graves' hyperthyroidism and ophthalmopathy. Study-level points and caveats: From stable hyperthyroidism, ophthalmopathy was set apart by a 13 V-J model.

Hyperthyroidism, newly diagnosed and lasting under 2 months, affected patients aged 18 to 65. PBMCs came from more than 8.5 ml fresh peripheral blood. The germline gives CDR1 MNHEY, CDR2 SVGAGI. The CDR3 loop spans 13 amino acids. V was trimmed by 8 bases and J by 0 bases, leaving 8 bases between them. This receptor was obtained from a woman between 35 and 50 years old with Graves' hyperthyroidism. Sample: blood. J is TRBJ1-5 and V is TRBV6-5; D is unclear. Here the CDR3 DNA reads TGTGCCAGCCAGCTTTTTAGCAATCAGCCCCAGCATTTT. Protein sequence: CASQLFSNQPQHF.